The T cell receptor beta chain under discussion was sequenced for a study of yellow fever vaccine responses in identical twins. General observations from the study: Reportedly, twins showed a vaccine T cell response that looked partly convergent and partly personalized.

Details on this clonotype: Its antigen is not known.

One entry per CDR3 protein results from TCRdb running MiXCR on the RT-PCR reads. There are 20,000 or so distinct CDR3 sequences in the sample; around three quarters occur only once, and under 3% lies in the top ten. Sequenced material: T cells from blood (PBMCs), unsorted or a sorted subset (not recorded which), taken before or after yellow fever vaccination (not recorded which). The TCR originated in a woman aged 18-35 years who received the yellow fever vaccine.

The CDR3 region has the DNA TGCAGCGTTGATGATCTGGGGCTTGATGAGACCCAGTACTTC. Protein product: CSVDDLGLDETQYF. The V gene is TRBV29-1, the J gene TRBJ2-5, with D possibly being TRBD1 (5 bases). The V end was cut by 3 bases, the J end by 5 bases, with 16 bases between. This CDR3 region has 14 residues. The germline V gene encodes CDR1 SQVTM and CDR2 ANQGSEA.